This T cell receptor (beta chain) was recovered during a study of blood T cell repertoires in COVID-19. At the level of the study: The United States, Italy and Spain were the sources of the acute and convalescent COVID-19 samples. In each case, the material was cDNA or gDNA derived from T cells, B-cell-depleted T cells, or PBMCs.

Original methodology: The assay estimated nucleated cells by amplifying reference gene primers. The method was immunoSEQ multiplex PCR; TCRdb's version includes in-frame clones alone and lacks a portion of them. D and trimming come from the DNA, and the V and J calls and clone size come from that table. This sample has over 100,000 clones, with approximately 82% found just once. The V gene end was trimmed by 5 bases and the J gene end by 4 bases; junction bases not matched to a gene: 13. CDR1 and CDR2 from the germline V gene are SEHNR and FQNEAQ (reference sequence). The CDR3 covers 16 residues. This chain joins TRBV7-9 and TRBJ1-2, with 7 bases matching TRBD1. The clonotype originates from a woman aged 55 to 70 with acute or convalescent COVID-19. The sample taken for sequencing was peripheral blood. This CDR3 is CASSLMTGRASYGYTF. CDR3 coding DNA: TGTGCCAGCAGCCTGATGACAGGGAGAGCCTCCTATGGCTACACCTTC.